Presented here are 25 T cell receptor beta chains from one specimen sequenced in a study of blood T cell repertoires in COVID-19. Generated by immunoSEQ multiplex PCR, the TCRdb table keeps only in-frame clones and is missing some. The data contain approximately 130,000 clones, around four fifths of them seen just once; the ten biggest clones take up around 13%. The sequenced sample was peripheral blood. The receptors come from a human donor in a cohort sampled during active COVID-19.

V usage is TRBV4-1 and J usage is TRBJ1-1, with D perhaps matching TRBD1 (6 bases). The CDR3 contains 15 residues. Trimming cost V 6 bases and J 0 bases, with 14 bases left between them. Germline V lookup: CDR1 MGHRA, CDR2 YSYEKL. The CDR3 spells CASRRPGTLNTEAFF. The DNA for the CDR3 is TGCGCCAGCAGACGCCCCGGGACACTGAACACTGAAGCTTTCTTT.

V gene TRBV19 combines with J gene TRBJ2-7; 13 bases agree with TRBD2. Trimming took 3 bases from V and 2 from J; bases not matched to a gene: 4. Germline V gene data show CDR1 as LNHDA and CDR2 as SQIVND (reference sequence). The CDR3 totals 16 residues. The CDR3 reads CASSIGLAGAPYEQYF. In DNA form, the CDR3 reads TGTGCCAGTAGTATCGGACTAGCGGGGGCTCCCTACGAGCAGTACTTC. The complete variable domain, with remaining parts taken from reference TRBV19 and TRBJ2-7, reads DGGITQSPKYLFRKEGQNVTLSCEQNLNHDAMYWYRQDPGQGLRLIYYSQIVNDFQKGDIAEGYSVSREKKESFPLTVTSAQKNPTAFYLCASSIGLAGAPYEQYFGPGTRLTVT.

The chain couples TRBV12-3 or TRBV12-4 to TRBJ1-1; D not certain. The CDR3 length is 13 residues. Trimming stripped 5 bases from V and 11 bases from J, with 18 bases between. The CDR3 nucleotides are TGTGCCAGCAGTCTAGGGTCCTTCGGGGAGGCTTTCTTT. Translated: CASSLGSFGEAFF.

This chain links TRBV3-1 (or the pseudogene TRBV3-2) with TRBJ2-5; D may be TRBD1 (6 bases). Germline CDR1 and CDR2: LGHDT and YNNKEL (reference sequence). The V gene lost 0 bases and the J gene lost 2 bases, with 10 bases spanning the gap. The CDR3 covers 15 residues. In DNA form, the CDR3 reads TGTGCCAGCAGCCAAGAACTCCAGGGGCAAGAGACCCAGTACTTC. It specifies CASSQELQGQETQYF.

The rearrangement uses TRBV5-1 and TRBJ2-1; D uncertain. Germline values: CDR1 SGHRS, CDR2 YFSETQ. V dropped 4 bases and J dropped 4 bases, with 9 bases sitting between them. The CDR3 loop spans 13 amino acids. CDR3 loop: CASSLDGYNEQFF. The CDR3 nucleotides are TGCGCCAGCAGCCTAGACGGGTACAATGAGCAGTTCTTC. Together with reference TRBV5-1 and TRBJ2-1, the CDR3 gives the full variable domain: KAGVTQTPRYLIKTRGQQVTLSCSPISGHRSVSWYQQTPGQGLQFLFEYFSETQRNKGNFPGRFSGRQFSNSRSEMNVSTLELGDSALYLCASSLDGYNEQFFGPGTRLTVL.

This clone was counted only a few times. V gene TRBV5-1 combines with J gene TRBJ1-1, with 7 nucleotides matching TRBD1. The germline V gene encodes CDR1 SGHRS and CDR2 YFSETQ. CDR3 length: 13 amino acids. V shed 5 bases and J 3 bases; nucleotides not matched to a gene: 4. CDR3 in DNA: TGCGCCAGCAGACTTCAGGGGGACACTGAAGCTTTCTTT. Translated: CASRLQGDTEAFF.

This rearrangement joins TRBV5-1 to TRBJ1-5; maybe TRBD1 (5 bases). The CDR3 runs 15 residues. The germline gives CDR1 SGHRS, CDR2 YFSETQ. Deletions cut 0 bases from V and 6 bases from J, with 13 bases between. The CDR3 DNA reads as TGCGCCAGCAGCTTGGTGGGAGGGGAGACTCAGCCCCAGCATTTT. This gives the protein CASSLVGGETQPQHF.

V usage is TRBV7-2 and J usage is TRBJ2-1; tentative D call: TRBD1 (6 bases). Germline V gene lookup returns CDR1 SGHTA and CDR2 FQGNSA. This CDR3 has 15 residues. Trimming took 3 bases from V and 7 from J, leaving 16 bases between them. CDR3 bases: TGTGCCAGCAGCTTTACAGGGCAAGTTTCGAATGAGCAGTTCTTC. Protein sequence: CASSFTGQVSNEQFF.

This chain joins TRBV9 and TRBJ2-7; the match to TRBD1 covers 9 bases. The CDR3 spans 14 residues. J lost 6 bases, V lost 2 bases, and 6 bases had no gene match. CDR1 and CDR2 (germline): SGDLS, YYNGEE. CDR3 in amino acids: CASSVGQGNREQYF. CDR3 in DNA: TGTGCCAGCAGCGTCGGACAGGGGAATCGCGAGCAGTACTTC. The variable domain in full, with the rest retrieved from reference TRBV9 and TRBJ2-7, is DSGVTQTPKHLITATGQRVTLRCSPRSGDLSVYWYQQSLDQGLQFLIQYYNGEERAKGNILERFSAQQFPDLHSELNLSSLELGDSALYFCASSVGQGNREQYFGPGTRLTVT.

J is TRBJ2-7 and V is TRBV7-2, with 16 bases matching TRBD2. Germline CDR1 reads SGHTA; CDR2 reads FQGNSA. The CDR3 is made up of 19 amino acids. The ends lost 1 base at V and 6 bases at J; junction bases unmatched: 12. The CDR3 DNA follows: TGTGCCAGCAGCTTAGTACTGAGGGGACTAGCGGGGGGGCCGACCGAGCAGTACTTC. Amino acid sequence: CASSLVLRGLAGGPTEQYF.

This chain uses TRBV5-6 with TRBJ1-2; 9 bases map to TRBD1. V shed 2 bases, J shed 6 bases, and the junction held 11 bases outside the gene matches. CDR1 and CDR2 (germline): SGHDT, YYEEEE. This CDR3 contains 16 residues. CDR3 amino acids: CASSFYSGTGTHGYTF. The CDR3 coding sequence is TGTGCCAGCAGCTTCTACTCGGGGACAGGGACCCATGGCTACACCTTC. Looking up the rest from reference TRBV5-6 and TRBJ1-2 gives the full variable domain: DAGVTQSPTHLIKTRGQQVTLRCSPKSGHDTVSWYQQALGQGPQFIFQYYEEEERQRGNFPDRFSGHQFPNYSSELNVNALLLGDSALYLCASSFYSGTGTHGYTFGSGTRLTVV.

V is TRBV3-1 (or the pseudogene TRBV3-2) and J is TRBJ2-4; 7 bases match TRBD2. Germline CDR1 and CDR2: LGHDT and YNNKEL (reference sequence). The CDR3 contains 18 residues. J gave up 1 base and V 1 base, and 10 bases lay outside the gene matches. The CDR3 DNA follows: TGTGCCAGCAGCCAAGTAAGGGGCGGGGGAGCGGCCAAAAACATTCAGTACTTC. Translating gives CASSQVRGGGAAKNIQYF.

J is TRBJ2-1 and V is TRBV5-1, with a tentative D call TRBD2 (6 bases). CDR3 length equals 15 residues. With 4 bases removed from V and 0 bases from J, the gap between germline ends came to 11 bases. Germline-derived CDR1 and CDR2 are SGHRS and YFSETQ. DNA for the CDR3: TGCGCCAGCAGCGACGGGGGAAGCTCCTACAATGAGCAGTTCTTC. Encoded protein: CASSDGGSSYNEQFF.

This sequence joins TRBV18 and TRBJ2-1; 7 bases align to TRBD1. The germline CDR1 and CDR2 sequences are KGHSH and LQKENI. The V gene end was trimmed by 2 bases and the J gene end by 4 bases; junction bases not matched to a gene: 8. This CDR3 contains 16 residues. CDR3 residues: CASSPMRRGSYNEQFF. The CDR3 DNA is TGTGCCAGCTCACCAATGCGCAGGGGGTCTTACAATGAGCAGTTCTTC. Using reference TRBV18 and TRBJ2-1 for the parts outside the CDR3, the full variable domain is NAGVMQNPRHLVRRRGQEARLRCSPMKGHSHVYWYRQLPEEGLKFMVYLQKENIIDESGMPKERFSAEFPKEGPSILRIQQVVRGDSAAYFCASSPMRRGSYNEQFFGPGTRLTVL.

The DNA for the CDR3 is TGTGCCAGCAGTGAAGGGACAGGGGCCCTCAGCCAGCCCCAGCATTTT. This codes for CASSEGTGALSQPQHF. The chain carries TRBV6-1 and TRBJ1-5; 9 bases line up with TRBD1. Germline CDR1 and CDR2: MNHNS and SASEGT. The CDR3 is made up of 16 amino acids. The V segment lost 1 base and the J segment 7 bases; nucleotides outside the gene matches: 8.

The chain links TRBV15 to TRBJ2-7; D might be TRBD1 (5 bases). The CDR3 extends over 17 amino acids. V was trimmed by 0 bases and J by 1 base, leaving 16 bases between them. Germline loops: CDR1 LNHNV, CDR2 YYDKDF (reference sequence). This CDR3 reads CATSRDSLGPGSYEQYF. CDR3 DNA: TGTGCCACCAGCAGAGATAGTTTAGGCCCAGGGTCCTACGAGCAGTACTTC.

The rearrangement uses TRBV27 and TRBJ2-1; a weak D match, TRBD2 (5 bases). Between the trimmed V and J ends, which lost 0 bases and 0 bases, there was a span of 15 bases. The CDR3 totals 18 residues. Germline lookup yields CDR1 MNHEY and CDR2 SMNVEV (reference sequence). CDR3 loop: CASSLSPRWESSYNEQFF. The DNA for the CDR3 is TGTGCCAGCAGTTTATCTCCCCGGTGGGAGAGCTCCTACAATGAGCAGTTCTTC.

In DNA form, the CDR3 reads TGTGCCAGCAGCCAAGATCCCAGAGGTGGGCAGTACTTC. Protein sequence: CASSQDPRGGQYF. The chain links TRBV3-1 (or the pseudogene TRBV3-2) to TRBJ2-7; D unresolved. Germline lookup yields CDR1 LGHDT and CDR2 YNNKEL (reference sequence). The V end lost 0 bases, the J end lost 9 bases, and 12 bases lay between the germline ends. The CDR3 extends over 13 amino acids.

The chain is built from TRBV5-4 and TRBJ2-6, with D maybe TRBD1 (6 bases). The CDR3 is 16 residues long. V was trimmed by 0 bases and J by 4 bases, leaving 11 bases between them. Looked up from germline, CDR1 is SGHNT and CDR2 is YYREEE (reference sequence). The CDR3 region is CASSLAQGTGANVLTF. CDR3 sequence (DNA): TGTGCCAGCAGCTTGGCACAGGGTACCGGGGCCAACGTCCTGACTTTC.

V is TRBV30 and J is TRBJ1-2, with a possible D match to TRBD1 (6 bases). The CDR3 is 15 amino acids. Germline CDR1 GTSNPN, CDR2 SVGIG (reference sequence). The ends were cut back, 1 base at V and 7 bases at J, with 19 bases in the middle. The CDR3 here is CAWSDDTKGGGGYTF. The CDR3 DNA is TGTGCCTGGAGTGACGATACGAAAGGGGGGGGTGGCTACACCTTC. Looking up the rest from reference TRBV30 and TRBJ1-2 gives the full variable domain: SQTIHQWPATLVQPVGSPLSLECTVEGTSNPNLYWYRQAAGRGLQLLFYSVGIGQISSEVPQNLSASRPQDRQFILSSKKLLLSDSGFYLCAWSDDTKGGGGYTFGSGTRLTVV.

The chain carries TRBV19 and TRBJ1-5, with D possibly TRBD1 on 5 matching bases. Germline V CDR1 and CDR2: LNHDA, SQIVND (reference sequence). This CDR3 has 13 residues. V was clipped by 7 bases and J by 3 bases, with 10 bases between them. DNA for the CDR3: TGTGCCAGTAAGGGGTCATACAATCAGCCCCAGCATTTT. Translation gives CASKGSYNQPQHF.

The rearrangement uses TRBV5-1 and TRBJ1-6; possibly TRBD1 for D (6 bases). There are 15 residues in the CDR3. Trimming pared 2 bases from V and 8 bases from J, leaving 14 bases between. Looked up from germline, CDR1 is SGHRS and CDR2 is YFSETQ. The DNA for the CDR3 is TGCGCCAGCAGCTTACAGGGCGACGTGGATTCACCCCTCCACTTT. Translating gives CASSLQGDVDSPLHF.

This rearrangement joins TRBV6-6 to TRBJ2-6; TRBD2 matches 7 bases. V trimming: 6 bases; J trimming: 2 bases; junction bases outside the gene matches: 7. The germline V gene has CDR1 MNHNY and CDR2 SVGAGI (reference sequence). This CDR3 region has 16 residues. Here the CDR3 DNA reads TGTGCCAGCAGACCCGGCGGGGGAACTGGGGCCAACGTCCTGACTTTC. It specifies CASRPGGGTGANVLTF.

The rearrangement links TRBV7-8 to TRBJ2-1; 9 bases are a match to TRBD1. Trimming at V came to 5 bases and at J to 3 bases, leaving 5 bases not matched to a gene. The germline gives CDR1 SGHVS, CDR2 FQNEAQ. The CDR3 sequence is 15 residues long. The CDR3 spells CASSPRDRVYNEQFF. CDR3 in DNA: TGTGCCAGCAGCCCTAGGGACAGGGTCTACAATGAGCAGTTCTTC. Full variable domain (missing parts from reference TRBV7-8 and TRBJ2-1): GAGVSQSPRYKVAKRGQDVALRCDPISGHVSLFWYQQALGQGPEFLTYFQNEAQLDKSGLPSDRFFAERPEGSVSTLKIQRTQQEDSAVYLCASSPRDRVYNEQFFGPGTRLTVL.

This chain links TRBV5-1 with TRBJ1-2; the D gene is possibly TRBD1 (5 bases). Germline-derived CDR1 and CDR2 are SGHRS and YFSETQ. This CDR3 comprises 14 residues. The V gene lost 0 bases and the J gene lost 0 bases, with 6 bases spanning the gap. Here the CDR3 DNA reads TGCGCCAGCAGCTTGGACAGGTCTAACTATGGCTACACCTTC. Amino acids: CASSLDRSNYGYTF.